This T cell receptor (beta chain) appears in the sequencing data of a study of metastatic and nonmetastatic thyroid tumors. At the level of the study: Comparison of repertoires was carried out across blood and tumor or nodule tissue from malignant and benign thyroid patients. Study results and limitations: Compared with benign nodules, malignant thyroid tumors were reported to have significantly higher TCR beta diversity in both blood and tumor.

Patients were all untreated before their thyroid surgery. Looked up from germline, CDR1 is MNHEY and CDR2 is SMNVEV (reference sequence). This CDR3 has 15 amino acids. The V and J ends lost 2 bases and 3 bases respectively, with 14 bases between them. This clone was found a few times. As yet, its antigen is unknown. Per the original methods: It was from CDR3 differences across clinicopathological groups that a distant-metastasis classifier for papillary thyroid cancer was built. Via MiXCR, TCRdb re-called the PCR reads. It is TCRdb's table, rather than the study itself, that gives the V and J calls and clone size. The data hold about 70,000 clones, with around 19% observed a single time.

The sample taken for sequencing was blood. The rearrangement joins TRBV27 to TRBJ2-7; weak D call: TRBD1 (6 bases). The TCR originated in a female donor with papillary thyroid cancer or a benign thyroid nodule (not recorded which). Some clones in this sample may be carry-over from other donors' samples. CDR3 region: CASSLLFGQSYEQYF. The CDR3 nucleotides read TGTGCCAGCAGTTTACTTTTTGGACAGAGCTACGAGCAGTACTTC.